These 13 T cell receptor beta chains were all obtained from the same sample, sequenced in a study of control samples from healthy donors and cancer patients. The repertoire was sequenced with immunoSEQ multiplex PCR; TCRdb's copy has only in-frame clones and lacks some. The sample carries 150,000 to 200,000 clones, around 91% recorded once. Material for sequencing was blood. The receptors stem from a woman in her forties or fifties in good health.

This chain joins TRBV7-9 and TRBJ2-3, with TRBD1 matching 7 bases. V lost 5 bases to trimming and J lost 7 bases; unmatched junction nucleotides: 6. The CDR3 spans 13 residues. Germline CDR1 SEHNR, CDR2 FQNEAQ (reference sequence). CDR3 in amino acids: CASSQDRANTQYF. The CDR3 DNA sequence: TGTGCCAGCAGCCAAGACAGGGCCAATACGCAGTATTTT.

As DNA, the CDR3 is TGTGCCTGGGCTAACAGGGGGAAGAAAGCTTTCTTT. It is translated as CAWANRGKKAFF. The V call is TRBV30, the J call TRBJ1-1; 8 nucleotides align to TRBD1. V trimming: 5 bases; J trimming: 9 bases; junction bases outside the gene matches: 8. Germline assignment: CDR1 GTSNPN and CDR2 SVGIG (reference sequence). The CDR3 has 12 amino acids. The whole variable domain, remainder taken from reference TRBV30 and TRBJ1-1, is SQTIHQWPATLVQPVGSPLSLECTVEGTSNPNLYWYRQAAGRGLQLLFYSVGIGQISSEVPQNLSASRPQDRQFILSSKKLLLSDSGFYLCAWANRGKKAFFGQGTRLTVV.

CDR3 amino acids: CASSITGSGANVLTF. The CDR3, as DNA: TGTGCCAGTAGTATCACCGGTTCTGGGGCCAACGTCCTGACTTTC. The chain combines TRBV19 with TRBJ2-6; D unclear. The CDR3 has 15 residues. The germline V and J ends were trimmed by 3 bases and 1 base, with 7 bases remaining between them. Germline V gene lookup returns CDR1 LNHDA and CDR2 SQIVND (reference sequence).

The chain employs TRBV7-2 and TRBJ2-4, with 8 bases fitting TRBD1. After removal of 8 bases from V and 1 base from J, the junction contained 4 bases not matched to a gene. The germline gives CDR1 SGHTA, CDR2 FQGNSA. CDR3 length: 14 residues. The CDR3 is CASGNRGAKNIQYF. The DNA for the CDR3 is TGTGCCAGCGGGAACAGGGGGGCCAAAAACATTCAGTACTTC. Using reference TRBV7-2 and TRBJ2-4 for the parts outside the CDR3, the full variable domain is GAGVSQSPSNKVTEKGKDVELRCDPISGHTALYWYRQSLGQGLEFLIYFQGNSAPDKSGLPSDRFSAERTGGSVSTLTIQRTQQEDSAVYLCASGNRGAKNIQYFGAGTRLSVL.

As regards this clone: One junction end does not reproduce the germline sequence, and a read error may be involved. The gene calls are TRBV7-2 and TRBJ2-2; D unresolved. The CDR3 length is 16 residues. The germline V gene encodes CDR1 SGHTA and CDR2 FQGNSA. This CDR3 is CASSLLSGINIGELFF. The CDR3 nucleotides are TGTGCCAGCAGCTTATTATCTGGGATTAACATCGGGGAGCTGTTTTTT.

The V call is TRBV9, the J call TRBJ1-1, with D perhaps TRBD1 (5 bases). Germline values: CDR1 SGDLS, CDR2 YYNGEE. V gave up 0 bases and J gave up 5 bases, with 14 bases separating them. The CDR3 consists of 15 residues. CDR3 sequence: CASSVEGRGRTEAFF. The CDR3 DNA reads as TGTGCCAGCAGCGTAGAGGGACGTGGCCGAACTGAAGCTTTCTTT. The full variable domain, completed using reference TRBV9 and TRBJ1-1, is DSGVTQTPKHLITATGQRVTLRCSPRSGDLSVYWYQQSLDQGLQFLIQYYNGEERAKGNILERFSAQQFPDLHSELNLSSLELGDSALYFCASSVEGRGRTEAFFGQGTRLTVV.

Note on this clone: Other DNA sequences in this sample translate to the same CDR3. The V call is TRBV6-6, the J call TRBJ2-7; D is perhaps TRBD1 or TRBD2 (5 bases each). Per germline, CDR1 MNHNY and CDR2 SVGAGI (reference sequence). The length of the CDR3 is 12 residues. V shed 6 bases and J shed 5 bases, with 11 bases lying between them. The CDR3 loop is CASSPGADEQYF. The CDR3 DNA reads as TGTGCCAGCAGCCCCGGGGCAGACGAGCAGTACTTC.

In its sample, this clone was seen once. The chain is built from TRBV7-3 and TRBJ1-3, with D possibly being TRBD1 (6 bases). The CDR3 is 16 residues long. The germline V and J ends were trimmed by 0 bases and 0 bases, with 9 bases remaining between them. CDR1 SGHTA and CDR2 FQGTGA come from the germline V gene. CDR3 sequence: CASSLTGAGSGNTIYF. The CDR3 bases are TGTGCCAGCAGCTTAACGGGGGCTGGCTCTGGAAACACCATATATTTT.

The chain uses TRBV7-2 and TRBJ1-4; 11 nucleotides line up with TRBD1. Germline V gene sequence: CDR1 SGHTA, CDR2 FQGNSA. The CDR3 is 15 residues long. Trimming cost V 1 base and J 7 bases; bases outside gene matches: 2. This CDR3 is CASSLGGTGGEKLFF. The CDR3 bases are TGTGCCAGCAGCTTAGGTGGGACAGGGGGTGAAAAACTGTTTTTT.

In the case of this clone: The same CDR3 arises from other DNA sequences in this sample as well. The J gene is TRBJ1-2, the V gene TRBV18, with TRBD1 identical over 11 bases. Germline trimming cut 2 bases from V and 3 bases from J; bases unmatched to any gene: 2. The CDR3 has 15 amino acids. Per the germline V gene, CDR1 is KGHSH and CDR2 is LQKENI. CDR3 in amino acids: CASSPGTGGDYGYTF. The CDR3 bases are TGTGCCAGCTCACCAGGGACAGGGGGAGACTATGGCTACACCTTC.

The rearrangement uses TRBV7-9 and TRBJ2-5; D possibly corresponds to TRBD1 (6 bases). The CDR3 length is 15 residues. Germline V gene data show CDR1 as SEHNR and CDR2 as FQNEAQ (reference sequence). V lost 1 base and J 5 bases, leaving 14 bases between the germline ends. The CDR3 here is CASSLGFTGKETQYF. CDR3 nucleotide sequence: TGTGCCAGCAGCTTAGGATTTACAGGGAAGGAGACCCAGTACTTC.

This chain uses TRBV29-1 with TRBJ2-1, with TRBD2 matching over 9 bases. CDR3 length equals 13 residues. The V and J ends lost 6 bases and 3 bases, in that order; junction bases with no gene match: 3. Germline V CDR1 and CDR2: SQVTM, ANQGSEA. The CDR3 DNA follows: TGCAGCGTGGCGGGGGGGGGCTACAATGAGCAGTTCTTC. This sequence encodes CSVAGGGYNEQFF.

The V gene is TRBV9, the J gene TRBJ1-4; 10 positions match TRBD1. The V segment lost 4 bases and the J segment 7 bases; nucleotides outside the gene matches: 7. Germline values: CDR1 SGDLS, CDR2 YYNGEE. The CDR3 covers 15 residues. As DNA, the CDR3 is TGTGCCAGCAGCCCAGGACAGGGGGTGTCTGAAAAACTGTTTTTT. This codes for CASSPGQGVSEKLFF.